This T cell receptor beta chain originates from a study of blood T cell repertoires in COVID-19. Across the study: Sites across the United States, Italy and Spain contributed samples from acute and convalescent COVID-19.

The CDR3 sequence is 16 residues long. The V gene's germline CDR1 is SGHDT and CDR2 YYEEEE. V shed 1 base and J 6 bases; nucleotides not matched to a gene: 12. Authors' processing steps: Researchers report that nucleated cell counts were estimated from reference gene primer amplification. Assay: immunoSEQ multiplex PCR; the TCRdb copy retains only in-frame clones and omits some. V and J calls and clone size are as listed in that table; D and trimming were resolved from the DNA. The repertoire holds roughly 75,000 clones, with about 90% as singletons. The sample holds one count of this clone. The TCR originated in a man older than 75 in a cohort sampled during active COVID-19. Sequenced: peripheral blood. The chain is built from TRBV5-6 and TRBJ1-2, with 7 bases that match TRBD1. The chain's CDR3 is CASSLYSRWTGDGYTF. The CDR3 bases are TGTGCCAGCAGCTTGTATTCCCGATGGACAGGCGATGGCTACACCTTC.